What follows are 22 T cell receptor beta chains derived from one specimen sequenced in a study of blood T cells in healthy people across ages. Sample-barcoded 5' priming and a J-beta primer mix drove a second PCR of about 6 to 12 cycles. TCRdb re-called the 5' RACE reads through MiXCR, storing one row per CDR3 protein. This table holds about 1.8 million distinct CDR3 sequences, approximately 50% found once. Sequencing was carried out using blood. The receptors originated from a middle-aged woman in good health.

J is TRBJ2-3 and V is TRBV5-1; D call uncertain. Germline CDR1 SGHRS, CDR2 YFSETQ. This CDR3 contains 15 residues. The ends were cut back, 2 bases at V and 0 bases at J, with 10 bases in the middle. This CDR3 reads CASSFLASSTDTQYF. The DNA of the CDR3 is TGCGCCAGCAGCTTCTTGGCCTCTAGCACAGATACGCAGTATTTT.

The chain combines TRBV7-2 with TRBJ1-6, with 10 bases identical to TRBD1. Trimming took 5 bases from V and 7 from J; bases not matched to a gene: 8. Germline V gives CDR1 SGHTA, CDR2 FQGNSA. The CDR3 totals 16 residues. CDR3 bases: TGTGCCAGCAGCACGGGACAGGGGTTGTGGAATTCACCCCTCCACTTT. It is translated as CASSTGQGLWNSPLHF.

This clonotype was detected a few times. The chain uses TRBV28 and TRBJ2-7; 7 nucleotides align to TRBD1. The tail of the sequence fits TRBJ2-5 better, so the J call may be wrong. The germline CDR1 and CDR2 sequences are MDHEN and SYDVKM. This CDR3 is built from 13 residues. The CDR3 sequence is CASTLGGVETQYF. The CDR3 DNA follows: TGTGCCAGCACCCTAGGGGGCGTCGAGACCCAGTACTTC.

The rearrangement uses TRBV5-6 and TRBJ2-4; D assignment may be TRBD1 or TRBD2 (5 bases each). The J call is in doubt because the DNA end fits TRBJ2-7 better. The length of the CDR3 is 13 residues. The germline CDR1 and CDR2 sequences are SGHDT and YYEEEE. The DNA of the CDR3 is TGTGCCAGCAGCTTGCTGGGGGACCACGAGCAGTACTTC. Translating gives CASSLLGDHEQYF.

V gene TRBV5-1 combines with J gene TRBJ1-2; possibly TRBD1 for D (6 bases). V was trimmed by 0 bases and J by 3 bases, leaving 18 bases between them. Germline CDR1 and CDR2: SGHRS and YFSETQ. The CDR3 totals 17 residues. CDR3 sequence (DNA): TGCGCCAGCAGCTTGGAAGCCCGGGACACGGGGCACTATGGCTACACCTTC. It yields the protein CASSLEARDTGHYGYTF.

The chain employs TRBV11-2 and TRBJ2-1; D perhaps matches TRBD1 (6 bases). This CDR3 has 15 residues. V lost 5 bases to trimming and J lost 6 bases, with 17 bases between them. The germline V gene encodes CDR1 SGHAT and CDR2 FQNNGV. Written as DNA, the CDR3 is TGTGCCAGCAGCCCATTGGGGGCTGCCCCCAATGAGCAGTTCTTC. Translated, it gives CASSPLGAAPNEQFF.

This clonotype has only a few counts. The genes are TRBV12-3 or TRBV12-4 and TRBJ2-1; D uncertain. Between the trimmed V and J ends, which lost 6 bases and 3 bases, there was a span of 18 bases. This CDR3 has 16 amino acids. CDR3 sequence: CASSPPWGQSYNEQFF. For the CDR3, the DNA is TGTGCCAGCAGCCCCCCGTGGGGTCAGAGCTACAATGAGCAGTTCTTC.

With respect to this clonotype: This may arise from a read error, as a much more abundant clone is one base away. This chain connects TRBV7-2 to TRBJ2-1; D ambiguous. The V end was cut by 5 bases, the J end by 12 bases, with 14 bases between. CDR1 is SGHTA, CDR2 FQGNSA, per germline. This CDR3 comprises 12 residues. In DNA, the CDR3 is TGTGCCAGCAGCCCCGGGCGTGGCGGGCAGTTCTTC. Amino acids: CASSPGRGGQFF.

V and J are TRBV7-9 and TRBJ1-4; D ambiguous. Trimming stripped 6 bases from V and 4 bases from J, with 18 bases between. The CDR3 contains 16 residues. Per the germline V gene, CDR1 is SEHNR and CDR2 is FQNEAQ (reference sequence). CDR3 coding DNA: TGTGCCAGCAGTCCACCAACGGGCTCTTATAATGAAAAACTGTTTTTT. Its translation: CASSPPTGSYNEKLFF.

The chain joins TRBV6-6 to TRBJ2-3; D perhaps matches TRBD1 (5 bases). Germline assignment: CDR1 MNHNY and CDR2 SVGAGI (reference sequence). V lost 6 bases to trimming and J lost 14 bases, with 18 bases between them. The CDR3 spans 12 residues. The CDR3 DNA reads as TGTGCCAGCAGACTCGGTGCGACAGCCATGTATTTT. It is translated as CASRLGATAMYF.

This CDR3 reads CASSFTSGGLHTQYF. CDR3 DNA: TGTGCCAGCAGTTTTACTAGCGGGGGACTCCATACGCAGTATTTT. The chain has TRBV12-3 or TRBV12-4 and TRBJ2-3; 11 bases align to TRBD2. Trimming took 3 bases from V and 7 from J; bases not matched to a gene: 6. The CDR3 sequence is 15 residues long.

This clonotype was seen once. DNA of the CDR3: TGTGCCAGCAGCTTAGCGCGTCAGGGGGTAAATGAAAAACTGTTTTTT. Encoded protein: CASSLARQGVNEKLFF. This chain connects TRBV7-8 to TRBJ1-4; TRBD1 matches 7 bases. Trimming at V came to 0 bases and at J to 5 bases, leaving 6 bases not matched to a gene. The germline CDR1 and CDR2 sequences are SGHVS and FQNEAQ. The CDR3 has 16 residues.

In its sample, this clonotype was seen a few times. The chain uses TRBV28 and TRBJ2-1; TRBD2 matches at 8 bases. CDR3 length: 15 amino acids. V lost 9 bases, J lost 7 bases, and 14 bases stayed unmatched. Germline V gene lookup returns CDR1 MDHEN and CDR2 SYDVKM. The CDR3 loop is CASRSLSGGRNEQFF. For the CDR3, the DNA is TGTGCCAGTAGATCATTGAGCGGGGGAAGGAATGAGCAGTTCTTC.

Worth noting for this clonotype: Since a far larger clone is one base different, this is likely a read error. V and J are TRBV7-2 and TRBJ2-5; TRBD1 agrees at 9 bases. CDR1 is SGHTA and CDR2 is FQGNSA in the germline V gene. The CDR3 contains 14 residues. DNA of the CDR3: TGTGCCAGCAGTTCGGGACAGGGCCAAGAGACCCGGTACTTC. As protein: CASSSGQGQETRYF.

This clonotype appeared a few times. This chain uses TRBV20-1 with TRBJ2-1; D is possibly TRBD1 (6 bases). V gave up 5 bases and J gave up 6 bases, with 17 bases separating them. Germline values: CDR1 DFQATT, CDR2 SNEGSKA (reference sequence). The CDR3 extends over 14 amino acids. CDR3 sequence reads: CSAPPTTGSNEQFF. DNA of the CDR3: TGCAGTGCTCCCCCAACGACAGGCTCCAATGAGCAGTTCTTC.

This clonotype was detected a few times. V and J are TRBV20-1 and TRBJ2-5; the match to TRBD1 covers 8 bases. The end of the DNA is better explained by TRBJ2-7, so the J call may be wrong. In germline, CDR1 is DFQATT, CDR2 SNEGSKA (reference sequence). CDR3 size: 15 residues. The CDR3 loop reads CSHAGQGNSAYEQYF. The CDR3 DNA follows: TGCAGTCACGCTGGACAGGGCAATTCGGCGTACGAGCAGTACTTC.

The V gene is TRBV20-1, the J gene TRBJ1-1; a weak D match, TRBD1 (5 bases). This CDR3 is 14 amino acids long. Germline CDR1 DFQATT, CDR2 SNEGSKA (reference sequence). The germline V and J ends were trimmed by 0 bases and 1 base, with 9 bases remaining between them. CDR3 nucleotides: TGCAGTGCTAGAGATGGGGCAGGGAACACTGAAGCTTTCTTT. As protein: CSARDGAGNTEAFF.

The chain combines TRBV20-1 with TRBJ1-5; TRBD1 is a possible D gene (5 bases). The CDR3 extends over 13 amino acids. V was clipped by 5 bases and J by 0 bases, with 8 bases between them. Germline loops: CDR1 DFQATT, CDR2 SNEGSKA (reference sequence). The CDR3 loop is CSASTVSNQPQHF. In DNA, the CDR3 is TGCAGTGCTTCGACAGTTAGCAATCAGCCCCAGCATTTT.

This clonotype is a singleton in its sample. This rearrangement joins TRBV24-1 to TRBJ2-5; the match to TRBD1 covers 7 bases. The tail of the sequence fits TRBJ2-4 better, so the J call may be wrong. CDR3 length: 14 residues. Per the germline V gene, CDR1 is KGHDR and CDR2 is SFDVKD. For the CDR3, the DNA is TGTGCCACCATTGGACAGGTTCGCAAAAACATTCAGTACTTC. It specifies CATIGQVRKNIQYF.

Only a few counts were recorded for this clonotype. The chain employs TRBV7-2 and TRBJ2-1, with 13 bases lining up with TRBD2. The CDR3 totals 17 residues. Germline V gene data show CDR1 as SGHTA and CDR2 as FQGNSA. V was pared by 5 bases and J by 5 bases, with 9 bases of the junction left unmatched. CDR3 nucleotides: TGTGCCAGCAGCCTGATGCCACTAGCGGGGGGGAACAATGAGCAGTTCTTC. This translates into CASSLMPLAGGNNEQFF.

This clonotype was detected once. This sequence joins TRBV5-1 and TRBJ2-7; tentative D call: TRBD2 (5 bases). Near its end, the DNA agrees better with TRBJ2-5, so the J call may be wrong. The CDR3 covers 15 residues. CDR1 and CDR2 (germline): SGHRS, YFSETQ. CDR3 coding DNA: TGCGCCAGCAGCTTGTCCCGGGAAGTGGAAGAGACCCAGTACTTC. It yields the protein CASSLSREVEETQYF.

This clonotype came up a few times. The chain recombines TRBV9 with TRBJ1-5; 8 positions agree with TRBD1. Trimming cost V 5 bases and J 1 base; bases outside gene matches: 8. The CDR3 covers 16 residues. Germline V gene sequence: CDR1 SGDLS, CDR2 YYNGEE. This chain's CDR3 is CASSAARTGSNQPQHF. The CDR3 DNA sequence: TGTGCCAGCAGTGCCGCCCGGACAGGGAGCAATCAGCCCCAGCATTTT.